Below are 19 T cell receptor beta chains sequenced from a single sample in a study of beta chain features in type 1 diabetes (dated by TCRdb to the late 2010s). Libraries came from the immunoSEQ multiplex PCR assay. The entire amount of isolated RNA was reverse transcribed using the High Capacity cDNA Reverse Transcription Kit, so the sequenced TCRB transcripts were expressed ones. TCRdb limited this immuneACCESS table to in-frame rearrangements with V and J called. A share of clones is missing; checked studies link under half to unresolved V genes, and the rest is unexplained. Within this sample are 850,000 to 900,000 clones, with about a sixth of them counted one time only. The ten largest clones take up about 0.02% of the sample. The sample comprised naive CD4+ T cells from blood. The cell subset or site label on this specimen signifies: true naive CD4+ T cells. All receptors derive from a woman aged 18-29 years in good health.

This clone was picked up one time. The V and J genes are TRBV10-3 and TRBJ1-3, with 7 bases fitting TRBD1. This CDR3 region has 14 residues. Germline CDR1 reads ENHRY; CDR2 reads SYGVKD. V dropped 9 bases and J dropped 0; count of bases not matched to a gene: 5. The CDR3 loop is CAIGTALSGNTIYF. The DNA for the CDR3 is TGTGCCATTGGGACAGCTCTCTCTGGAAACACCATATATTTT.

This clone has a handful of counts. The chain links TRBV15 to TRBJ2-7; 10 bases match TRBD2. CDR1 is LNHNV, CDR2 YYDKDF, per germline (reference sequence). Unmatched junction bases numbered 12, after V lost 1 base and J lost 6 bases. The CDR3 runs to 17 residues. DNA of the CDR3: TGTGCCACCAGCAGAGGATCCTCTCTAGCGGGAGCGTCCGAGCAGTACTTC. Protein: CATSRGSSLAGASEQYF.

The chain combines TRBV4-3 with TRBJ2-7; D uncertain. The CDR3 length is 14 residues. The germline gives CDR1 LGHNA, CDR2 YSLEER. V shed 0 bases and J shed 0 bases, with 6 bases lying between them. CDR3 residues: CASSQEAVSYEQYF. Written as DNA, the CDR3 is TGCGCCAGCAGCCAAGAGGCGGTCTCCTACGAGCAGTACTTC.

This chain joins TRBV5-4 and TRBJ2-7, with 7 nucleotides matching TRBD1. Germline V gene data show CDR1 as SGHNT and CDR2 as YYREEE (reference sequence). The CDR3 has 13 residues. V gave up 4 bases and J gave up 3 bases; unmatched junction bases: 4. The CDR3 is CASSPGTVYEQYF. The CDR3 DNA reads TGTGCCAGCAGCCCCGGGACAGTCTACGAGCAGTACTTC.

This clone was observed a handful of times. The chain carries TRBV14 and TRBJ1-2; 10 nucleotides align to TRBD1. V shed 4 bases and J 0 bases; nucleotides not matched to a gene: 8. The CDR3 sequence is 17 residues long. Germline V lookup: CDR1 SGHDN, CDR2 FVKESK. The CDR3, as DNA: TGTGCCAGCAGCCTTGACAGGGGGCCCCACGCTAACTATGGCTACACCTTC. It codes for CASSLDRGPHANYGYTF.

This chain joins TRBV29-1 and TRBJ1-2, with D perhaps matching TRBD1 (5 bases). V was pared by 0 bases and J by 8 bases, with 16 bases between. Germline V gene lookup returns CDR1 SQVTM and CDR2 ANQGSEA. The CDR3 extends over 14 amino acids. CDR3 in DNA: TGCAGCGTTGAAGATCTGGATGGGGCGCGGGGCTACACCTTC. It codes for CSVEDLDGARGYTF.

This clone was counted a few times. DNA for the CDR3: TGTGCCAGCAGTGTGACAGGAGCACAAGAGACCCAGTACTTC. This sequence encodes CASSVTGAQETQYF. The chain uses TRBV28 and TRBJ2-5; D possibly corresponds to TRBD1 (6 bases). V gave up 5 bases and J gave up 2 bases, with 12 bases separating them. CDR1 MDHEN and CDR2 SYDVKM come from the germline V gene. The CDR3 is 14 residues long.

The rearrangement links TRBV7-3 to TRBJ2-1; 11 bases map to TRBD2. Germline lookup yields CDR1 SGHTA and CDR2 FQGTGA. The CDR3 spans 17 residues. With 5 bases clipped from V and 4 bases from J, the junction kept 10 bases outside the gene matches. Here the CDR3 reads CASSQQVVAGGYNEQFF. The CDR3 nucleotides are TGTGCCAGCAGCCAGCAGGTAGTAGCGGGAGGGTACAATGAGCAGTTCTTC.

V gene TRBV28 combines with J gene TRBJ2-1; D is uncertain. CDR3 size: 14 residues. CDR1 and CDR2 from the germline V gene are MDHEN and SYDVKM. Trimming took 5 bases from V and 6 from J, leaving 14 bases between them. CDR3 bases: TGTGCCAGCAGTCCTCGCTGGTGGTCCAATGAGCAGTTCTTC. Amino acid sequence: CASSPRWWSNEQFF.

The CDR3 spells CASSRGPQRHEQYF. CDR3 bases: TGTGCCAGCAGCCGAGGGCCCCAGAGGCACGAGCAGTACTTC. The V and J genes are TRBV13 and TRBJ2-7, with D possibly being TRBD2 (5 bases). Trimming removed 5 bases from V and 5 bases from J, with 16 bases in between. The germline V gene encodes CDR1 PRHDT and CDR2 FYEKMQ (reference sequence). There are 14 residues in the CDR3.

This chain connects TRBV2 to TRBJ1-2; D is unclear. The CDR3 contains 11 residues. Germline loops: CDR1 SNHLY, CDR2 FYNNEI. Trimming removed 7 bases at V and 5 bases at J, with 8 bases between. CDR3 region: CASTREYGYTF. The CDR3 nucleotides are TGTGCCAGCACCAGAGAATATGGCTACACCTTC.

This chain links TRBV6-6 with TRBJ2-7; D call uncertain. The CDR3 is 14 amino acids. V was shortened by 8 bases and J by 3 bases, with 17 bases between the two germline ends. Germline V CDR1 and CDR2: MNHNY, SVGAGI (reference sequence). The DNA of the CDR3 is TGTGCCAGCTTAAGTGGGCAGGTGGGCTACGAGCAGTACTTC. It specifies CASLSGQVGYEQYF.

The chain couples TRBV19 to TRBJ1-5; a weak D match, TRBD1 (6 bases). With 3 bases removed from V and 4 bases from J, the gap between germline ends came to 13 bases. The V gene's germline CDR1 is LNHDA and CDR2 SQIVND (reference sequence). The CDR3 contains 15 residues. This CDR3 is CASSIDGTPNQPQHF. Written as DNA, the CDR3 is TGTGCCAGTAGTATTGACGGGACACCGAATCAGCCCCAGCATTTT.

The rearrangement links TRBV19 to TRBJ2-1; D might be TRBD2 (6 bases). The CDR3 sequence is 11 residues long. Trimming left V 9 bases short and J 5 bases short, with 8 bases between. From germline, CDR1 is LNHDA and CDR2 SQIVND (reference sequence). The DNA of the CDR3 is TGTGCCAGCGGGACTCACAATGAGCAGTTCTTC. Translating gives CASGTHNEQFF.

The V and J genes are TRBV5-4 and TRBJ2-3; possible D gene TRBD2, 5 bases. This CDR3 region has 13 residues. Trimming pared 5 bases from V and 7 bases from J, leaving 14 bases between. The germline gives CDR1 SGHNT, CDR2 YYREEE (reference sequence). This CDR3 is CASRQDEGHTQYF. The DNA of the CDR3 is TGTGCCAGCAGGCAGGACGAGGGTCATACGCAGTATTTT.

The chain has TRBV11-3 and TRBJ2-5, with D possibly being TRBD1 (5 bases). The V gene lost 5 bases and the J gene lost 5 bases, with 15 bases spanning the gap. In germline, CDR1 is SGHNT, CDR2 YENEEA. The CDR3 spans 14 residues. The CDR3 bases are TGTGCCAGCAGCCAATTTAGGGGTAGTGAGACCCAGTACTTC. This sequence encodes CASSQFRGSETQYF.

This chain joins TRBV9 and TRBJ2-5; 9 nucleotides agree with TRBD1. The CDR3 spans 14 residues. CDR1 is SGDLS, CDR2 YYNGEE, per germline. The V gene end was trimmed by 5 bases and the J gene end by 4 bases; junction bases not matched to a gene: 6. CDR3 region: CASSEGQGRETQYF. The CDR3 DNA is TGTGCCAGCAGTGAGGGACAGGGTCGAGAGACCCAGTACTTC.

Turning to this clone: The same CDR3 arises from other DNA sequences in this sample as well. The chain employs TRBV5-1 and TRBJ2-2, with D perhaps matching TRBD1 or TRBD2 (5 bases each). This CDR3 comprises 14 residues. CDR1 SGHRS and CDR2 YFSETQ come from the germline V gene. The ends were cut back, 1 base at V and 4 bases at J, with 8 bases in the middle. The CDR3 loop is CASSLSGTTGELFF. DNA for the CDR3: TGCGCCAGCAGCTTGTCAGGGACCACCGGGGAGCTGTTTTTT.

V usage is TRBV2 and J usage is TRBJ2-1; the match to TRBD1 covers 8 bases. Germline V gives CDR1 SNHLY, CDR2 FYNNEI. The V and J ends lost 8 bases and 15 bases, in that order; junction bases with no gene match: 21. The CDR3 runs 15 residues. In DNA, the CDR3 is TGTGCCAGCTTGCTCGGTAGGACGGGGACAGGTTGGTGGTTCTTC. This encodes CASLLGRTGTGWWFF.